Each of the 24 T cell receptor beta chains below was sequenced from the same sample in a study of T cell responses to AZD1222 COVID-19 vaccine. Sequenced by immunoSEQ multiplex PCR; TCRdb stores in-frame clones only, minus some. Here the sample spans approximately 120,000 clones, around 88% being singletons. The source was peripheral blood, collected on day 0 of MenACWY control vaccination. The source is an adult in good health.

The rearrangement links TRBV6-2 or TRBV6-3 to TRBJ2-2, with 9 bases aligning to TRBD1. CDR3 length: 15 amino acids. V lost 5 bases and J lost 3; bases outside the gene matches: 4. Germline-derived CDR1 and CDR2 are MNHEY and SVGEGT. The CDR3 DNA reads TGTGCCAGCAGTCAAGGACAGGGGCACACCGGGGAGCTGTTTTTT. Translated: CASSQGQGHTGELFF.

In its sample, this clone was seen once. The chain employs TRBV6-5 and TRBJ2-7; 14 positions agree with TRBD2. CDR1 and CDR2 from the germline V gene are MNHEY and SVGAGI. The V segment lost 5 bases and the J segment 13 bases; nucleotides outside the gene matches: 7. The CDR3 spans 13 residues. Here the CDR3 DNA reads TGTGCCAGCAGTCCCTTGGGACTAGCGGGAGAATACTTC. Translating it yields CASSPLGLAGEYF.

Regarding this clone: Additional DNA sequences in this sample encode the identical CDR3. The rearrangement links TRBV7-2 to TRBJ2-7, with 13 nucleotides matching TRBD2. With 8 bases clipped from V and 3 bases from J, the junction kept 4 bases outside the gene matches. CDR1 is SGHTA and CDR2 is FQGNSA in the germline V gene. This CDR3 is built from 14 residues. The DNA of the CDR3 is TGTGCCAGCTCAAGGACTAGCGGGAGCTACGAGCAGTACTTC. It encodes CASSRTSGSYEQYF. The full variable domain, completed using reference TRBV7-2 and TRBJ2-7, is GAGVSQSPSNKVTEKGKDVELRCDPISGHTALYWYRQSLGQGLEFLIYFQGNSAPDKSGLPSDRFSAERTGGSVSTLTIQRTQQEDSAVYLCASSRTSGSYEQYFGPGTRLTVT.

This clone was recorded once. The chain carries TRBV10-3 and TRBJ1-1; perhaps TRBD1 as D (6 bases). The CDR3 sequence is 14 residues long. Germline V CDR1 and CDR2: ENHRY, SYGVKD. V lost 6 bases and J lost 0, with 11 bases in between. CDR3 region: CAIRKWGLNTEAFF. DNA of the CDR3: TGTGCCATCAGGAAGTGGGGGCTGAACACTGAAGCTTTCTTT.

This rearrangement joins TRBV24-1 to TRBJ1-2; the D gene is possibly TRBD1 (5 bases). CDR1 is KGHDR, CDR2 SFDVKD, per germline. The CDR3 length is 14 residues. V was clipped by 3 bases and J by 4 bases, with 11 bases between them. DNA of the CDR3: TGTGCCACCAGTGATCCGGGACGGACCTATGGCTACACCTTC. Amino acid sequence: CATSDPGRTYGYTF.

The V gene is TRBV2, the J gene TRBJ2-2; no clear D gene. The CDR3 runs 13 residues. V was clipped by 5 bases and J by 3 bases, with 7 bases between them. Germline V gene sequence: CDR1 SNHLY, CDR2 FYNNEI. CDR3 loop: CASSQRDTGELFF. The DNA for the CDR3 is TGTGCCAGCAGTCAAAGGGACACCGGGGAGCTGTTTTTT. Combining the CDR3 with reference TRBV2 and TRBJ2-2 gives the whole variable domain EPEVTQTPSHQVTQMGQEVILRCVPISNHLYFYWYRQILGQKVEFLVSFYNNEISEKSEIFDDQFSVERPDGSNFTLKIRSTKLEDSAMYFCASSQRDTGELFFGEGSRLTVL.

This chain joins TRBV5-1 and TRBJ2-3; no definite D call. In germline, CDR1 is SGHRS, CDR2 YFSETQ. This CDR3 region has 13 residues. Between the trimmed V and J ends, which lost 0 bases and 8 bases, there was a span of 10 bases. The CDR3 reads CASSLEQAITQYF. DNA of the CDR3: TGCGCCAGCAGCTTGGAGCAGGCGATTACGCAGTATTTT.

The chain joins TRBV7-6 to TRBJ1-3, with 12 bases matching TRBD1. The junction had 2 bases not matched to a gene; V was cut back by 3 bases and J by 2 bases. The CDR3 covers 16 residues. Per germline, CDR1 SGHVS and CDR2 FNYEAQ. The CDR3 DNA reads as TGTGCCAGCAGCTTGGGACAGGGGGCTGCTGGAAACACCATATATTTT. Translated, it gives CASSLGQGAAGNTIYF.

The genes are TRBV7-9 and TRBJ2-2; TRBD2 matches at 15 bases. CDR1 is SEHNR and CDR2 is FQNEAQ in the germline V gene (reference sequence). Trimming cost V 4 bases and J 6 bases; bases outside gene matches: 9. The CDR3 has 18 residues. The CDR3 reads CASSSQPGLAGGAGELFF. DNA of the CDR3: TGTGCCAGCAGCTCGCAACCGGGACTAGCGGGAGGAGCCGGGGAGCTGTTTTTT.

A single count supports this clone. This sequence joins TRBV7-8 and TRBJ2-1; D unclear. Trimming stripped 5 bases from V and 7 bases from J, with 6 bases between. The CDR3 has 11 residues. Germline CDR1 and CDR2: SGHVS and FQNEAQ. The CDR3 DNA follows: TGTGCCAGCAGCCAAAGTAATGAGCAGTTCTTC. It codes for CASSQSNEQFF.

The gene calls are TRBV4-1 and TRBJ2-7; no reliable D call. Germline loops: CDR1 MGHRA, CDR2 YSYEKL. The V end was cut by 0 bases, the J end by 2 bases, with 8 bases between. The CDR3 is 14 amino acids. Here the CDR3 DNA reads TGCGCCAGCAGCCAAGAAGAGAGTACCTACGAGCAGTACTTC. Amino acids: CASSQEESTYEQYF.

V usage is TRBV30 and J usage is TRBJ2-7; 9 nucleotides match TRBD2. The CDR3 is 15 residues long. Germline V lookup: CDR1 GTSNPN, CDR2 SVGIG (reference sequence). V shed 4 bases and J 0 bases; nucleotides not matched to a gene: 7. The CDR3 DNA reads as TGTGCCTGGACTCAAACGACTAGCGGCTCCTACGAGCAGTACTTC. This gives the protein CAWTQTTSGSYEQYF.

J is TRBJ2-1 and V is TRBV27; D is tentatively TRBD1 or TRBD2 (5 bases each). CDR1 is MNHEY, CDR2 SMNVEV, per germline (reference sequence). The CDR3 spans 14 residues. V was pared by 3 bases and J by 3 bases, with 9 bases between. The CDR3 loop is CASSLWGNYNEQFF. CDR3 sequence (DNA): TGTGCCAGCAGTTTGTGGGGGAACTACAATGAGCAGTTCTTC.

The genes are TRBV10-3 and TRBJ1-6; perhaps TRBD1 as D (5 bases). CDR3 size: 17 residues. Germline CDR1 ENHRY, CDR2 SYGVKD. The ends were cut back, 4 bases at V and 6 bases at J, with 19 bases in the middle. The CDR3 DNA sequence: TGTGCCATCAGTGGTGCCGAGGAGGGGATCGGTAATTCACCCCTCCACTTT. Translated: CAISGAEEGIGNSPLHF.

This chain links TRBV5-1 with TRBJ2-2; no definite D call. There are 13 residues in the CDR3. Trimming took off 6 bases at V and 6 bases at J, with 12 bases between the two ends. Germline assignment: CDR1 SGHRS and CDR2 YFSETQ. The CDR3, as DNA: TGCGCCAGCACCCGAGGAGAAGCCGGGGAGCTGTTTTTT. Its protein product is CASTRGEAGELFF.

The chain recombines TRBV11-2 with TRBJ1-2; 8 nucleotides match TRBD1. The junction had 7 bases not matched to a gene; V was cut back by 5 bases and J by 2 bases. This CDR3 is 15 amino acids long. In germline, CDR1 is SGHAT, CDR2 FQNNGV. DNA of the CDR3: TGTGCCAGCAGCAATCTGGGACAGGCCAACTATGGCTACACCTTC. This gives the protein CASSNLGQANYGYTF.

V and J are TRBV9 and TRBJ2-2; D might be TRBD2 (6 bases). The germline V gene encodes CDR1 SGDLS and CDR2 YYNGEE. The CDR3 covers 15 residues. Trimming took 4 bases from V and 1 from J, leaving 11 bases between them. The CDR3 coding sequence is TGTGCCAGCAGCTGGGCGGGGATGAACACCGGGGAGCTGTTTTTT. It codes for CASSWAGMNTGELFF.

The chain uses TRBV19 and TRBJ1-2; D is possibly TRBD1 (6 bases). Per germline, CDR1 LNHDA and CDR2 SQIVND (reference sequence). The CDR3 extends over 17 amino acids. Trimming took off 4 bases at V and 0 bases at J, with 18 bases between the two ends. The CDR3 DNA is TGTGCCAGTAGTAAGGAGGACAGCGTACTATCTAACTATGGCTACACCTTC. Translation: CASSKEDSVLSNYGYTF.

V gene TRBV27 combines with J gene TRBJ2-1, with D possibly being TRBD2 (6 bases). CDR1 is MNHEY and CDR2 is SMNVEV in the germline V gene (reference sequence). Deletions cut 0 bases from V and 4 bases from J, with 16 bases between. CDR3 length: 17 amino acids. This CDR3 reads CASSLSGGDPLYNEQFF. The CDR3 region has the DNA TGTGCCAGCAGTTTATCCGGCGGGGACCCTCTGTACAATGAGCAGTTCTTC.

The V and J genes are TRBV7-3 and TRBJ2-1; TRBD2 agrees at 8 bases. This CDR3 is 15 amino acids long. The germline V gene has CDR1 SGHTA and CDR2 FQGTGA. The junction had 3 bases not matched to a gene; V was cut back by 2 bases and J by 3 bases. The CDR3 DNA follows: TGTGCCAGCAGCTTATCGGGAGGGAGCTACAATGAGCAGTTCTTC. This translates into CASSLSGGSYNEQFF.

This rearrangement joins TRBV9 to TRBJ2-7; D unresolved. Germline V gene lookup returns CDR1 SGDLS and CDR2 YYNGEE. The CDR3 loop spans 13 amino acids. V lost 4 bases and J 1 base, leaving 9 bases between the germline ends. The CDR3 DNA follows: TGTGCCAGCAGCATAGGCTCGTCCTACGAGCAGTACTTC. Residues: CASSIGSSYEQYF. Using reference TRBV9 and TRBJ2-7 for the parts outside the CDR3, the full variable domain is DSGVTQTPKHLITATGQRVTLRCSPRSGDLSVYWYQQSLDQGLQFLIQYYNGEERAKGNILERFSAQQFPDLHSELNLSSLELGDSALYFCASSIGSSYEQYFGPGTRLTVT.

V gene TRBV5-1 combines with J gene TRBJ1-2; 8 bases agree with TRBD1. J gave up 4 bases and V 4 bases, and 6 bases lay outside the gene matches. The germline V gene has CDR1 SGHRS and CDR2 YFSETQ. The CDR3 extends over 14 amino acids. CDR3 in amino acids: CASSRQGTSYGYTF. In DNA, the CDR3 is TGCGCCAGCAGCCGACAGGGGACGTCCTATGGCTACACCTTC.

V gene TRBV7-9 combines with J gene TRBJ2-5; the D gene is possibly TRBD1 (6 bases). The CDR3 runs to 16 residues. V shed 0 bases and J shed 5 bases, with 16 bases lying between them. Looked up from germline, CDR1 is SEHNR and CDR2 is FQNEAQ (reference sequence). Here the CDR3 DNA reads TGTGCCAGCAGCTTAGCGGTGCCTGGGGGCGCCGAGACCCAGTACTTC. Translating gives CASSLAVPGGAETQYF.

This clone was seen a handful of times. This rearrangement joins TRBV7-2 to TRBJ1-2; D is uncertain. Germline V CDR1 and CDR2: SGHTA, FQGNSA. The V end was cut by 1 base, the J end by 4 bases, with 13 bases between. This CDR3 is built from 15 residues. In DNA form, the CDR3 reads TGTGCCAGCAGCTTAGTTATGACTGCCGGCTATGGCTACACCTTC. It translates to CASSLVMTAGYGYTF. The variable domain in full, with the rest retrieved from reference TRBV7-2 and TRBJ1-2, is GAGVSQSPSNKVTEKGKDVELRCDPISGHTALYWYRQSLGQGLEFLIYFQGNSAPDKSGLPSDRFSAERTGGSVSTLTIQRTQQEDSAVYLCASSLVMTAGYGYTFGSGTRLTVV.